This T cell receptor (beta chain) is from a study of shared clonotypes between healthy human individuals (TCRdb year 2020). The study in broad terms: The cohort comprised a couple of women and a few men aged 18 to 49 years. Different laboratories and diverse techniques were used to prepare libraries and sequence TCR repertoires, to increase sequencing depth and limit assay-specific biases. Each donor's leukapheresis produced roughly between roughly 0.85 and 9 billion PBMCs. The study deeply sequenced blood TCR repertoires of 5 or 6 healthy adults to estimate repertoire size and the extent of clonotype sharing between individuals. Per donor, three plates each were used for CD4 naive and CD4 memory, two for CD8 naive, and one for CD8 memory.

Including the terminal cysteine and phenylalanine, the CDR3 comprises 15 residues. Just CDR3 DNA is preserved here, 45 bases in frame from base 1. Trimming removed 2 bases from V and 1 base from J, leaving 13 bases between the germline ends. CDR1 and CDR2 (GTSNPN, SVGIG) derive from the germline V gene (reference sequence). Of note for this clone: Which antigen it targets is not known. No base quality information exists; no much larger clone differs at one position.

Donors were healthy HIV-negative adults with no recently reported acute infections or vaccinations. All donors were Caucasian adults living in Nashville, Tennessee, USA. Magnetic negative selection was used to enrich CD4+ T cells, after which naive cells were positively selected on CD45RA and the negative fraction became the memory subset. After blood collection by leukapheresis, PBMCs were isolated using Ficoll-Histopaque density gradient centrifugation and then cryopreserved in the vapor phase of liquid nitrogen. Analytical flow cytometry was used to check the purity and quantity of each magnetically sorted T cell population. From each sorted fraction, genomic DNA was isolated and quantified by UV absorbance on a Nanodrop 2000c. Study-level results and caveats: Pairwise subsampling indicated that sequencing depth was expected to affect the degree of clonotype sharing among donors. Larger estimated clonotype richness was generally found for naive subsets than for memory subsets. The small number of donors limited the genetic and exposure-history diversity represented. Across a few donors, approximately 4.9% of naive CD4, 3% to 4% of naive CD8, about 2% of memory CD4, and approximately 0.4% of memory CD8 clonotypes were shared. Rarefaction of sorted-subset datasets indicated incomplete sequencing despite the large sequencing depth. Sampling was restricted to blood, and TCR repertoires in tissues likely differ from the TCR repertoires found in blood. Higher generation probabilities were observed for clonotypes shared by all four sorted-subset donors than for non-shared clonotypes.

TCR CDR3 regions were amplified from genomic DNA by multiplex PCR using the deep immunoSEQ assay. Genomic DNA extracted from each cell subset was distributed evenly over all wells of several immunoSEQ 96-well plates, and each plate served as one replicate. Each replicate PCR for sorted subsets received approximately 220 ng genomic DNA, equal to about 30,000 T cell genomes. Purified libraries were measured with a Qubit 3.0 fluorometer, size-checked on a Bioanalyzer 2100, and measured again with the KAPA Library Quantification kit. A separate single-read 150-cycle Illumina NextSeq 550 flow cell was used to sequence each immunoSEQ 96-well plate. Per the authors' processing: Because only junctional sequences without quality scores were contained in the immunoSEQ output, filtering matching that applied to full-length reads could not be performed. To assign V/J genes and CDR3, sequences were annotated using PyIR, a Python wrapper for IgBLAST v1.9, with IMGT germline references. Reads were filtered out if the reads had weak V/J assignments (E-value above 1e-6), no CDR3, stop codons, out-of-frame junctions, or ambiguous translated residues. V3J clonotypes were defined as sequences sharing an identical inferred V gene, J gene, and CDR3 amino acid sequence. Percentage overlap between repertoires was calculated by dividing the number of shared unique clonotypes by the size of the smaller repertoire. Repertoire richness was assessed with RTK rarefaction, the Chao1 estimator, and Recon v2.1 estimates of unobserved clonotypes. Generation probabilities for all TCRbeta clonotypes obtained by the gDNA method from several donors were computed using OLGA. The table comes from immuneACCESS by way of TCRdb, which keeps in-frame sequences with V and J called. Part of the clones is missing from these tables; in studies checked, under half for an unresolved V gene and the rest for unknown reasons. V, J and clone size reflect that table, while D and trimming were determined from the DNA. The sample includes about 1 million clones, with around four fifths observed a single time. The ten largest make up roughly 1.4% of the sample.

Recombination linked TRBV30 to TRBJ2-3; a weak D assignment points to TRBD1 (6 bases agree). The sequenced material came from memory CD4+ T cells sorted from blood. Reading the label with the study, this specimen's cell subset or site is: CD45RA-negative fraction. The origin of this receptor is a man between 18 and 29 years old in good health. Here the CDR3 is given as CAWSSGRQGTDTQYF. The sequence in DNA is TGTGCCTGGAGTTCGGGTCGACAGGGCACAGATACGCAGTATTTT.